This T cell receptor (beta chain) comes out of a study of T cells after yellow fever vaccination. The wider study: Fractions with few cells were prepared using SMART-Seq v4 Ultra Low Input.

The CDR3 has 18 residues. V was trimmed by 1 base and J by 1 base, leaving 16 bases between them. Germline V gene sequence: CDR1 KGHSH, CDR2 LQKENI. This clonotype was recorded a few times. The antigen remains undetermined. One entry per CDR3 protein results from TCRdb running MiXCR on the 5' RACE reads. The sample lists around 310,000 distinct CDR3 sequences, 3% to 4.5% occurring once. Study results and caveats: Post-booster repertoires contained most primary-vaccination clones again (96% CD4, about 90% CD8). Clonotypes shared by both compartments, CD4 and CD8, made up a small share.

The gene calls are TRBV18 and TRBJ2-2, with a tentative D call TRBD1 (6 bases). This clonotype originated in a man between 18 and 29 years old who received the YFV17D yellow fever vaccine. The sequencing used PBMCs, collected 5 days after the yellow fever booster vaccination. The chain's CDR3 is CASSPQGQLSLNTGELFF. As DNA, the CDR3 is TGTGCCAGCTCACCACAAGGACAGTTGAGCCTGAACACCGGGGAGCTGTTTTTT.